Listed below are T cell receptor beta chains from one sample, sequenced in a study of T cell responses to AZD1222 COVID-19 vaccine. Only in-frame clones appear in the TCRdb table, and some are missing; sequencing was by immunoSEQ multiplex PCR. Of hundreds of thousands of clones detected, almost 95% appear once; the ten largest clones hold approximately 0.52%. Sequenced here: peripheral blood, sampled 28 days after the second AZD1222 dose. These receptor sequences come from an adult who received the AZD1222 COVID-19 vaccine. Each CDR3 is given with its conserved first and last residue. D genes are given only for firm matches. The listing skips clone size in some rows; elsewhere it reads once, few, many or a size class.

CDR3nt	CDR3aa	v_gene	j_gene	d_gene	abundance
TGTGCCAGCAGCGTAGAGGTGGGGACCATATATTTT	CASSVEVGTIYF	TRBV9	TRBJ1-3	.	once
TGTGCCAGCAGCTTGGCGACAGGGGCGCGGGGCTACACCTTC	CASSLATGARGYTF	TRBV7-8	TRBJ1-2	TRBD1	.
TGTGCCAGCAGTTCCCGGGAGGGCACATACGAGCAGTACTTC	CASSSREGTYEQYF	TRBV6-5	TRBJ2-7	TRBD2	.
TGTGCCAGCAGCTATCAAATGGGGTCCTACAATGAGCAGTTCTTC	CASSYQMGSYNEQFF	TRBV5-8	TRBJ2-1	.	.
TGTGCCAGTAGTAGACTCGACAGGGATGGTGGCTACACCTTC	CASSRLDRDGGYTF	TRBV19	TRBJ1-2	TRBD1	.
TGTGCCAGCAGGGCCGTGGGGAAGGGGTACGAGCAGTACTTC	CASRAVGKGYEQYF	TRBV2	TRBJ2-7	.	.
TGTGCCAGCAGCTTGTACAGGGGAAGCACTGAAGCTTTCTTT	CASSLYRGSTEAFF	TRBV5-5	TRBJ1-1	TRBD1	once
TGTGCCAGCAGCACAGGGACAGGGAGCGAGCAGTACTTC	CASSTGTGSEQYF	TRBV7-9	TRBJ2-7	TRBD1	.
TGTGCCATCATCAGGGGCCCCTACGAGCAGTACTTC	CAIIRGPYEQYF	TRBV10-3	TRBJ2-7	.	.
TGCAGTGCTAGTAGGGCAGGGATCAATGAGCAGTTCTTC	CSASRAGINEQFF	TRBV20-1	TRBJ2-1	.	.
TGTGCCAGCAGCACCCGACAGGGCTACTCCTACGAGCAGTACTTC	CASSTRQGYSYEQYF	TRBV3-1/TRBV3-2	TRBJ2-7	TRBD1	.
TGTGCCAGCAGCCTTCAACTGAGCTCTGGGGCCAACGTCCTGACTTTC	CASSLQLSSGANVLTF	TRBV14	TRBJ2-6	.	.
TGTGCCAGCATCGCAGATCTAGCTGACCGGGTCGTCCTGACTTTC	CASIADLADRVVLTF	TRBV28	TRBJ2-6	.	.
TGCGCCAGCAGCCAGGGTTGGTCATTTGATCAAGAGACCCAGTACTTC	CASSQGWSFDQETQYF	TRBV4-1	TRBJ2-5	.	.
TGTGCCAGCAGCAAAGCGGGGCACAGGGGCGGTGAAGCTTTCTTT	CASSKAGHRGGEAFF	TRBV21-1	TRBJ1-1	.	once
TGCAGTGCTAGTCCTCCGACCACATACAATGAGCAGTTCTTC	CSASPPTTYNEQFF	TRBV20-1	TRBJ2-1	.	.
TGTGCCAGCAGTTGGAAAGCGGGCCCCGGAGAGACCCAGTACTTC	CASSWKAGPGETQYF	TRBV5-5	TRBJ2-5	.	.
TGCGCCAGCGGGGGGGGGTTCAGCTCTGGAAACACCATATATTTT	CASGGGFSSGNTIYF	TRBV10-2	TRBJ1-3	.	.
TGTGCCAGCAGCTACGACATGGGGCAGGGGGCCCAGTACTTC	CASSYDMGQGAQYF	TRBV7-2	TRBJ2-5	TRBD1	.
TGTGCCAGCAGCCAAGATGGGACTAGGCCCACAGATACGCAGTATTTT	CASSQDGTRPTDTQYF	TRBV4-2	TRBJ2-3	TRBD2	.
TGTGCCAGCAGTCCCGGGACAGTCTCCTTGTCAGCTTTCTTT	CASSPGTVSLSAFF	TRBV28	TRBJ1-1	TRBD1	.
TGCGCCAGCAGCTCCGGGACTAGGATGGGAGAGACCCAGTACTTC	CASSSGTRMGETQYF	TRBV5-1	TRBJ2-5	TRBD2	few
TGTGCCAGCAGCAGGGACAGGGGAAGTGAAGCTTTCTTT	CASSRDRGSEAFF	TRBV28	TRBJ1-1	TRBD1	once
TGTGCCAGCAGTCCCCCAGGGGGGGTGGTTCGTCGCGAGCAGTACTTC	CASSPPGGVVRREQYF	TRBV27	TRBJ2-7	.	.
TGTGCCAGCAGCTTGGACTCAGGGGCCTACGAGCAGTACTTC	CASSLDSGAYEQYF	TRBV5-4	TRBJ2-7	.	.
TGCAGCGTTGATAATCCCGGGACAGACAATGGCTACACCTTC	CSVDNPGTDNGYTF	TRBV29-1	TRBJ1-2	TRBD1	.
TGTGCCAGCAGCCTCAGGCAACGCTCTGGAAACACCATATATTTT	CASSLRQRSGNTIYF	TRBV7-8	TRBJ1-3	.	.
TGTGCCAGCAGCCAAGAGGGATCGTACACCGGGGAGCTGTTTTTT	CASSQEGSYTGELFF	TRBV14	TRBJ2-2	.	.
TGTGCCAGTAGTATGTGGCGCATCAACTATGGCTACACCTTC	CASSMWRINYGYTF	TRBV19	TRBJ1-2	.	.
TGTGCCAGCAGCGGTCCTGGTAGCTACGAGCAGTACTTC	CASSGPGSYEQYF	TRBV7-8	TRBJ2-7	.	.
TGTGCCAGCAGACTTGTAGCGGGGGGGCAAGATACGCAGTATTTT	CASRLVAGGQDTQYF	TRBV6-5	TRBJ2-3	TRBD2	.
TGTGCCAGCAGCCTCAGGGGGGGGTCACCGTCTGGGGCCAACGTCCTGACTTTC	CASSLRGGSPSGANVLTF	TRBV3-1/TRBV3-2	TRBJ2-6	.	.
TGTGCCATCATCAGCAATCAGCCCCAGCATTTT	CAIISNQPQHF	TRBV10-3	TRBJ1-5	.	.
TGCGCCAGCAGCTTGGAGCAGAACACTGAAGCTTTCTTT	CASSLEQNTEAFF	TRBV5-1	TRBJ1-1	.	.
TGTGCCAGCAGTGAGGCTCCAGGTGCCTTGCCCCAGCATTTT	CASSEAPGALPQHF	TRBV2	TRBJ1-5	.	.
TGTGCCAGCACCGAGGGGAAGGGGAACACTGAAGCTTTCTTT	CASTEGKGNTEAFF	TRBV6-5	TRBJ1-1	.	.
TGTGCCAGCAGTGATGGACCGGACACTGAAGCTTTCTTT	CASSDGPDTEAFF	TRBV2	TRBJ1-1	.	.
TGTGCCAGCAGCCTAGGGGAGACAGGGGGCTACGAGCAGTACTTC	CASSLGETGGYEQYF	TRBV7-4	TRBJ2-7	TRBD1	.
TGTGCCAGCAGCGCGGGACGGCAGCCTAATGAAAAACTGTTTTTT	CASSAGRQPNEKLFF	TRBV7-2	TRBJ1-4	.	.
TGCGCCAGCAGCCACCCCCTCGGAGGGCCGGGGGACCACAACTATGGCTACACCTTC	CASSHPLGGPGDHNYGYTF	TRBV4-1	TRBJ1-2	.	.
TGTGCCAGCAGTTTCTCGACAGGGGGCACTCAGCCCCAGCATTTT	CASSFSTGGTQPQHF	TRBV27	TRBJ1-5	TRBD1	.
TGTGCCAGCAGTCCACCCATATGGGCAAACTCCTACGAGCAGTACTTC	CASSPPIWANSYEQYF	TRBV2	TRBJ2-7	.	.
TGTGCCAGCAGCCAGTATCTGGGAGGGGGCTACGAGCAGTACTTC	CASSQYLGGGYEQYF	TRBV4-2	TRBJ2-7	.	.
TGTGCCAGCAGCCTTCAGACAGGGGATCGTGAAGCTTTCTTT	CASSLQTGDREAFF	TRBV11-2	TRBJ1-1	TRBD1	.
TGTGCCAGCAGACCCGGACAGGAAACCTACGAGCAGTACTTC	CASRPGQETYEQYF	TRBV27	TRBJ2-7	TRBD1	.